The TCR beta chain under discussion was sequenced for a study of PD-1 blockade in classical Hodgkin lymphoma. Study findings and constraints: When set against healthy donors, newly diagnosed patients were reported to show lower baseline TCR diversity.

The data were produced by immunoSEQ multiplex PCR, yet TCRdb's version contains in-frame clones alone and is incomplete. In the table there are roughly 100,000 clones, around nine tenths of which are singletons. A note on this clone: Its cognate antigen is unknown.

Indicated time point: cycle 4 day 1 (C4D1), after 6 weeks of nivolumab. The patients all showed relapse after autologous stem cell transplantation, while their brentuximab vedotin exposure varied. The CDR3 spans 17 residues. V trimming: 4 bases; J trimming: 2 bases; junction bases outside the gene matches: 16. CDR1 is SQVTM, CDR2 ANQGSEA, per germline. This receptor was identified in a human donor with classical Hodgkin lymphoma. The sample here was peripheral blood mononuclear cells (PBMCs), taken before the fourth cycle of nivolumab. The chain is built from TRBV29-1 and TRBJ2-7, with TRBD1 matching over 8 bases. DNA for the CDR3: TGCAGCGTTGCAGGGGGCGATATCCTAGAGGGAGCCTACGAGCAGTACTTC. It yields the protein CSVAGGDILEGAYEQYF.